This T cell receptor (beta chain) was profiled in a study of OX40 agonist ivuxolimab in advanced cancers. The protocol was immunoSEQ multiplex PCR, while the TCRdb copy is restricted to in-frame clones and leaves out a portion. The sample consists of some 71,000 clones, roughly nine tenths of them appearing once. This clone was counted a single time. Germline V CDR1 and CDR2: SGHTA, FQGTGA. This CDR3 comprises 16 residues. V dropped 4 bases and J dropped 4; count of bases not matched to a gene: 6. The chain links TRBV7-3 to TRBJ2-1; 11 nucleotides agree with TRBD2. The sequence derives from an adult with an advanced solid tumor such as melanoma, head and neck, liver or kidney cancer. Specimen: CD4+ or CD8+ T cells sorted from blood, collected in a trial of the OX40 agonist ivuxolimab. CDR3 residues: CASSSPTSGVYNEQFF. In nucleotides, the CDR3 is TGTGCCAGCAGCTCCCCGACTAGCGGGGTTTACAATGAGCAGTTCTTC.